This entry lists 26 T cell receptor beta chains sequenced from one sample in a study of T cell responses to AZD1222 COVID-19 vaccine. The method was immunoSEQ multiplex PCR; TCRdb's version includes in-frame clones alone and lacks a portion of them. The repertoire holds roughly 270,000 clones, with approximately 94% as singletons. The sample consisted of peripheral blood, taken 28 days after the second AZD1222 dose. These receptors originate from an adult who received the AZD1222 COVID-19 vaccine.

This clone appeared a single time. The chain couples TRBV7-9 to TRBJ2-1, with a possible D match to TRBD1 (6 bases). CDR3 length: 11 residues. V was clipped by 4 bases and J by 10 bases, with 8 bases between them. Germline assignment: CDR1 SEHNR and CDR2 FQNEAQ (reference sequence). The CDR3 DNA follows: TGTGCCAGCAGCTCAGGGGTAGAGCAGTTCTTC. It is translated as CASSSGVEQFF. Full variable domain (missing parts from reference TRBV7-9 and TRBJ2-1): DTGVSQNPRHKITKRGQNVTFRCDPISEHNRLYWYRQTLGQGPEFLTYFQNEAQLEKSRLLSDRFSAERPKGSFSTLEIQRTEQGDSAMYLCASSSGVEQFFGPGTRLTVL.

V usage is TRBV9 and J usage is TRBJ1-6; D might be TRBD1 (6 bases). The CDR3 is made up of 15 amino acids. V lost 7 bases, J lost 4 bases, and 15 bases lay in between. Germline-derived CDR1 and CDR2 are SGDLS and YYNGEE. CDR3 sequence: CASRPGQSYNSPLHF. The CDR3, as DNA: TGTGCCAGCCGCCCCGGACAGTCTTATAATTCACCCCTCCACTTT.

The V call is TRBV28, the J call TRBJ2-1, with 7 bases identical to TRBD1. The junction had 4 bases not matched to a gene; V was cut back by 6 bases and J by 8 bases. The CDR3 has 12 residues. Germline CDR1 and CDR2: MDHEN and SYDVKM. The CDR3 loop reads CASSLTGDEQFF. Written as DNA, the CDR3 is TGTGCCAGCAGCCTAACAGGGGATGAGCAGTTCTTC.

The CDR3 loop is CASSTSHTGELFF. Here the CDR3 DNA reads TGTGCCAGCAGCACATCCCACACCGGGGAGCTGTTTTTT. This chain connects TRBV7-2 to TRBJ2-2; no definite D call. Between the trimmed V and J ends, which lost 5 bases and 3 bases, there was a span of 7 bases. The CDR3 is made up of 13 amino acids. Germline CDR1 and CDR2: SGHTA and FQGNSA.

The CDR3 protein is CASSFDGVRTEAFF. The CDR3 DNA sequence: TGTGCCAGCAGCTTCGACGGGGTGAGAACTGAAGCTTTCTTT. This rearrangement joins TRBV7-9 to TRBJ1-1; D is unclear. Trimming took off 3 bases at V and 5 bases at J, with 13 bases between the two ends. Germline CDR1 is SEHNR and CDR2 is FQNEAQ (reference sequence). The CDR3 length is 14 residues.

J is TRBJ2-2 and V is TRBV5-1, with D possibly being TRBD1 or TRBD2 (6 bases each). The germline V gene has CDR1 SGHRS and CDR2 YFSETQ. The V end was cut by 0 bases, the J end by 5 bases, with 14 bases between. This CDR3 is 16 amino acids long. CDR3 in DNA: TGCGCCAGCAGCTTGGGGACGGGGGCTGGAACCGGGGAGCTGTTTTTT. Residues: CASSLGTGAGTGELFF.

The chain has TRBV18 and TRBJ2-1, with a tentative D call TRBD2 (6 bases). Germline CDR1 reads KGHSH; CDR2 reads LQKENI. This CDR3 is built from 17 residues. V lost 0 bases and J 0 bases, leaving 12 bases between the germline ends. The CDR3 loop is CASSPPSQGGSYNEQFF. The DNA of the CDR3 is TGTGCCAGCTCACCACCGAGTCAGGGAGGCTCCTACAATGAGCAGTTCTTC.

CDR3 loop: CASSTSGGGYNEQFF. The CDR3 coding sequence is TGTGCCAGCAGCACTAGCGGGGGCGGGTACAATGAGCAGTTCTTC. The V call is TRBV6-5, the J call TRBJ2-1; TRBD2 agrees at 11 bases. The CDR3 totals 15 residues. J lost 4 bases, V lost 6 bases, and 5 bases had no gene match. Germline values: CDR1 MNHEY, CDR2 SVGAGI.

The chain has TRBV7-3 and TRBJ1-1; D call uncertain. This CDR3 has 13 residues. CDR1 SGHTA and CDR2 FQGTGA come from the germline V gene. The V and J ends lost 2 bases and 3 bases respectively, with 7 bases between them. CDR3 coding DNA: TGTGCCAGCAGCTTAGGGGAGTACACTGAAGCTTTCTTT. This encodes CASSLGEYTEAFF.

This clone was seen a single time. This rearrangement joins TRBV24-1 to TRBJ1-2; possible D gene TRBD1, 6 bases. The CDR3 length is 14 residues. V was clipped by 3 bases and J by 6 bases, with 13 bases between them. The germline gives CDR1 KGHDR, CDR2 SFDVKD. The CDR3 spells CATSDPGRGDGYTF. CDR3 coding DNA: TGTGCCACCAGTGATCCCGGCAGGGGCGATGGCTACACCTTC.

This clone appeared a single time. The chain is built from TRBV6-5 and TRBJ1-3; D remains unclear. The CDR3 covers 15 residues. Deletions cut 0 bases from V and 4 bases from J, with 10 bases between. The germline V gene has CDR1 MNHEY and CDR2 SVGAGI. The CDR3 region has the DNA TGTGCCAGCAGTTACTCAAGGGCAGCGGGAAACACCATATATTTT. Residues: CASSYSRAAGNTIYF.

This clone has a single count. The chain joins TRBV19 to TRBJ1-1; 7 bases are a match to TRBD1. Looked up from germline, CDR1 is LNHDA and CDR2 is SQIVND (reference sequence). V gave up 4 bases and J gave up 1 base; unmatched junction bases: 6. The CDR3 covers 15 residues. CDR3 sequence: CASSRQGYSNTEAFF. CDR3 nucleotides: TGTGCCAGTAGTAGACAGGGCTATTCGAACACTGAAGCTTTCTTT.

To note about this clone: This may stem from a read error, because a much larger clone lies one nucleotide away. The same CDR3 can be traced to other DNA sequences in this sample. This rearrangement joins TRBV12-3 or TRBV12-4 to TRBJ2-7, with TRBD2 as a possible D gene (5 bases). The CDR3 is 11 amino acids. With 5 bases removed from V and 4 bases from J, the gap between germline ends came to 6 bases. CDR3 loop: CASSPGYEQYF. CDR3 sequence (DNA): TGTGCCAGCAGTCCGGGGTACGAGCAGTACTTC.

The chain uses TRBV27 and TRBJ2-1, with 10 bases lining up with TRBD2. This CDR3 is built from 19 residues. The V and J ends lost 5 bases and 0 bases, in that order; junction bases with no gene match: 13. In germline, CDR1 is MNHEY, CDR2 SMNVEV (reference sequence). This CDR3 is CASSPRVSGRPISYNEQFF. CDR3 nucleotide sequence: TGTGCCAGCAGTCCCCGGGTTAGCGGGAGGCCCATCTCCTACAATGAGCAGTTCTTC.

V gene TRBV5-4 combines with J gene TRBJ2-7; TRBD1 agrees at 7 bases. The CDR3 has 14 residues. The ends lost 5 bases at V and 0 bases at J; junction bases unmatched: 5. Germline CDR1 is SGHNT and CDR2 is YYREEE (reference sequence). The CDR3 reads CASRPQGTSYEQYF. CDR3 in DNA: TGTGCCAGCAGACCACAGGGGACCTCCTACGAGCAGTACTTC.

About this clone itself: The sample carries other DNA sequences with the same CDR3. The chain is built from TRBV2 and TRBJ2-7; D is tentatively TRBD1 or TRBD2 (5 bases each). Germline CDR1 SNHLY, CDR2 FYNNEI. V was clipped by 0 bases and J by 4 bases, with 10 bases between them. The CDR3 has 14 residues. The CDR3 DNA follows: TGTGCCAGCAGTGAAGCAGGGACGGGATACGAGCAGTACTTC. It encodes CASSEAGTGYEQYF.

The CDR3 loop reads CASSVAQGVSGNTIYF. The CDR3 nucleotides are TGTGCCAGCAGCGTAGCTCAAGGAGTCTCTGGAAACACCATATATTTT. V and J are TRBV9 and TRBJ1-3; no clear D. V lost 0 bases, J lost 0 bases, and 10 bases lay in between. The CDR3 sequence is 16 residues long. Germline lookup yields CDR1 SGDLS and CDR2 YYNGEE.

The gene calls are TRBV2 and TRBJ2-7, with D possibly matching TRBD2 (5 bases). The CDR3 covers 13 residues. Looked up from germline, CDR1 is SNHLY and CDR2 is FYNNEI. The V gene lost 5 bases and the J gene lost 6 bases, with 14 bases spanning the gap. The CDR3 nucleotides are TGTGCCAGCAGTACCTCGGAGGACGGCGAGCAGTACTTC. Translation: CASSTSEDGEQYF.

This clone was seen only once. V gene TRBV5-1 combines with J gene TRBJ2-3; 8 bases agree with TRBD2. Germline lookup yields CDR1 SGHRS and CDR2 YFSETQ. CDR3 length: 16 amino acids. With V trimmed by 3 bases and J by 3 bases, 9 bases remained unmatched. CDR3 nucleotides: TGCGCCAGCAGCTCCCTTCCGGGGGGGTTGACAGATACGCAGTATTTT. Translating it yields CASSSLPGGLTDTQYF.

The J gene is TRBJ2-7, the V gene TRBV7-9; 7 bases agree with TRBD1. The trim removed 1 base at V and 7 bases at J, leaving 7 bases unmatched. Germline V gene data show CDR1 as SEHNR and CDR2 as FQNEAQ (reference sequence). The CDR3 spans 14 residues. CDR3: CASSLDRTGQEQYF. The CDR3 nucleotides are TGTGCCAGCAGCTTAGACCGGACAGGTCAAGAGCAGTACTTC.

This chain connects TRBV10-1 to TRBJ2-1; 12 bases agree with TRBD2. This CDR3 is 16 amino acids long. The germline CDR1 and CDR2 sequences are WNHNN and SYGVQD (reference sequence). V trimming: 0 bases; J trimming: 9 bases; junction bases outside the gene matches: 6. The CDR3 nucleotides are TGCGCCAGCAGTGAGTCTCTAGCGGGGGGGGTTGGTGAGCAGTTCTTC. Translated: CASSESLAGGVGEQFF.

The gene calls are TRBV9 and TRBJ2-1; D uncertain. Deletions cut 0 bases from V and 1 base from J, with 8 bases between. The CDR3 loop spans 15 amino acids. Germline values: CDR1 SGDLS, CDR2 YYNGEE. Here the CDR3 DNA reads TGTGCCAGCAGCGTAGTGCCGGATTCCTACAATGAGCAGTTCTTC. Translation: CASSVVPDSYNEQFF.

The DNA for the CDR3 is TGTGCCAGCAGCCAAGTTTGGGACAGCTCCTACGAGCAGTACTTC. Amino acids: CASSQVWDSSYEQYF. The V and J genes are TRBV3-1 (or the pseudogene TRBV3-2) and TRBJ2-7, with 7 positions matching TRBD1. The CDR3 spans 15 residues. Unmatched junction bases numbered 3, after V lost 1 base and J lost 0 bases. The germline gives CDR1 LGHDT, CDR2 YNNKEL (reference sequence).

This clone was seen once. The chain links TRBV19 to TRBJ2-3; no definite D call. The CDR3 consists of 17 residues. Germline V gene sequence: CDR1 LNHDA, CDR2 SQIVND (reference sequence). V shed 6 bases and J shed 5 bases, with 24 bases lying between them. The DNA for the CDR3 is TGTGCCAGTAGCCAATGGTCTGATGCGGACGCTCAAGATACGCAGTATTTT. It encodes CASSQWSDADAQDTQYF.

The gene calls are TRBV11-2 and TRBJ2-1; possibly TRBD2 for D (6 bases). The CDR3 runs to 15 residues. Germline V gene sequence: CDR1 SGHAT, CDR2 FQNNGV. V lost 0 bases and J 4 bases, leaving 10 bases between the germline ends. The DNA of the CDR3 is TGTGCCAGCAGCTTAGAATCCGGGGGATACAATGAGCAGTTCTTC. Its protein product is CASSLESGGYNEQFF.

The chain links TRBV5-1 to TRBJ2-2; TRBD1 might be the D (6 bases). Looked up from germline, CDR1 is SGHRS and CDR2 is YFSETQ. The V and J ends lost 3 bases and 2 bases respectively, with 11 bases between them. This CDR3 has 15 amino acids. DNA for the CDR3: TGCGCCAGCAGCTGGACAGAGATTAACACCGGGGAGCTGTTTTTT. Its protein product is CASSWTEINTGELFF.